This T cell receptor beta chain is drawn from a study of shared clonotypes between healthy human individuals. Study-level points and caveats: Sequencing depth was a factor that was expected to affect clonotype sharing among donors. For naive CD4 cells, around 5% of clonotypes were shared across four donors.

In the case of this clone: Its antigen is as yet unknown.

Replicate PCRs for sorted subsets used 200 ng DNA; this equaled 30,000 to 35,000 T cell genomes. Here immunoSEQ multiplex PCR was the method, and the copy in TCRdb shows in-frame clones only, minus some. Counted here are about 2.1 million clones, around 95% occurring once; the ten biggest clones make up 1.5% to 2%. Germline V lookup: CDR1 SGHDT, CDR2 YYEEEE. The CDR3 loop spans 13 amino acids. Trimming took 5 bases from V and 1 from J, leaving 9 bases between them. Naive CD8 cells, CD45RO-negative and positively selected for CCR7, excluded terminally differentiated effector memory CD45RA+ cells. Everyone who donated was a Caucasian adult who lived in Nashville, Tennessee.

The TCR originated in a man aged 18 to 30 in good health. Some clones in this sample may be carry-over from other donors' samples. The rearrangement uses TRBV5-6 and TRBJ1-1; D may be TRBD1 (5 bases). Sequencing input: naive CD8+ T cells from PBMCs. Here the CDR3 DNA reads TGTGCCAGCAGACCAGGGACGAACACTGAAGCTTTCTTT. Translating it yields CASRPGTNTEAFF. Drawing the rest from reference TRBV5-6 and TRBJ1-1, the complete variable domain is DAGVTQSPTHLIKTRGQQVTLRCSPKSGHDTVSWYQQALGQGPQFIFQYYEEEERQRGNFPDRFSGHQFPNYSSELNVNALLLGDSALYLCASRPGTNTEAFFGQGTRLTVV.